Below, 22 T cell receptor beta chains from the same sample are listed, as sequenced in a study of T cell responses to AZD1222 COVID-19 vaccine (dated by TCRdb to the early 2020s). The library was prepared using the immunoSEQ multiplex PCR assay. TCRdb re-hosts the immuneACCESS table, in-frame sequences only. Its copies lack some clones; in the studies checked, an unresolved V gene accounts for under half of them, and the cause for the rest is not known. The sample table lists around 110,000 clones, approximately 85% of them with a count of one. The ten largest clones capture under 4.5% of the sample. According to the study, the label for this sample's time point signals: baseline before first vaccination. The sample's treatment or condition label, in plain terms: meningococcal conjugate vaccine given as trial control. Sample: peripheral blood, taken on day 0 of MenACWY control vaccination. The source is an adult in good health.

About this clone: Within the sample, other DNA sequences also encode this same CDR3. The CDR3 DNA is TGTGCCAGCAGCTTAGATCGCAATCAGCCCCAGCATTTT. Its protein product is CASSLDRNQPQHF. This chain connects TRBV11-2 to TRBJ1-5; unclear D gene. CDR1 and CDR2 (germline): SGHAT, FQNNGV. Trimming left V 0 bases short and J 2 bases short, with 2 bases between. This CDR3 comprises 13 residues.

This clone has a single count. The CDR3 is CASSSPSGIRYGYTF. DNA of the CDR3: TGTGCCAGCAGTAGTCCCAGTGGGATCCGGTATGGCTACACCTTC. This rearrangement joins TRBV28 to TRBJ1-2, with no clear D. CDR1 is MDHEN, CDR2 SYDVKM, per germline. V shed 5 bases and J shed 5 bases, with 18 bases lying between them. The length of the CDR3 is 15 residues.

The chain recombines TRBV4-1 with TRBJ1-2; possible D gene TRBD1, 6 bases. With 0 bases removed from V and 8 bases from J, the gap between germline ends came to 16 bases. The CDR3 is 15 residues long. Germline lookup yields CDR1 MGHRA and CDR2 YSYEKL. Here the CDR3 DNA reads TGCGCCAGCAGCCAAGATGAGGGGCGCGGGGGCGGCTACACCTTC. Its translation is CASSQDEGRGGGYTF.

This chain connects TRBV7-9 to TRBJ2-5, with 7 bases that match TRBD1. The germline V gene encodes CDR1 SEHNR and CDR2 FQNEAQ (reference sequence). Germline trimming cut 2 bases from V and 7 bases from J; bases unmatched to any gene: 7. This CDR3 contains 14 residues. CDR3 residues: CASSLIGQAGTQYF. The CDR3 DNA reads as TGTGCCAGCAGCTTAATCGGACAGGCGGGGACCCAGTACTTC.

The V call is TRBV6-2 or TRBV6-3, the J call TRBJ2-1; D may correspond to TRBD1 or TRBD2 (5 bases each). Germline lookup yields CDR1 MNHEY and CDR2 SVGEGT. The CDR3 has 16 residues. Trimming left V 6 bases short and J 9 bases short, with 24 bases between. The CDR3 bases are TGTGCCAGCAGCGGGGACCCGTATACCACCCCGATTGAGCAGTTCTTC. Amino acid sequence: CASSGDPYTTPIEQFF.

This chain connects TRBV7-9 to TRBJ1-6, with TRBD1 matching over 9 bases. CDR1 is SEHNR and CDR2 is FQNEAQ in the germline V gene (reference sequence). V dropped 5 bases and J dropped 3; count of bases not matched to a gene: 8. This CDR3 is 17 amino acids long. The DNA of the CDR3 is TGTGCCAGCAGCCAAATACAGGGGGCGGACTATAATTCACCCCTCCACTTT. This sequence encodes CASSQIQGADYNSPLHF.

CDR3 amino acids: CASSQDGRIATNEKLFF. In DNA, the CDR3 is TGTGCCAGCAGCCAAGATGGGAGAATTGCAACTAATGAAAAACTGTTTTTT. V usage is TRBV4-2 and J usage is TRBJ1-4, with no clear D. The germline V gene has CDR1 LGHNA and CDR2 YNFKEQ. V lost 0 bases to trimming and J lost 0 bases, with 11 bases between them. The CDR3 totals 17 residues.

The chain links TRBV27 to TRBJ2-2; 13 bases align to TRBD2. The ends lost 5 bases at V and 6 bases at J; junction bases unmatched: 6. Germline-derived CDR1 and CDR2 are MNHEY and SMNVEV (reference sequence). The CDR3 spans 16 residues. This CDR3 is CASSPTSGGPPGELFF. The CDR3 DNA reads TGTGCCAGCAGTCCGACTAGCGGGGGGCCCCCCGGGGAGCTGTTTTTT.

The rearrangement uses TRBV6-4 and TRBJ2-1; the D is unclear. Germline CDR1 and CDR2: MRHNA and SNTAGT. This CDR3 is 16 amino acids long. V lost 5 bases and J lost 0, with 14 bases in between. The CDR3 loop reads CASSTAPVSSYNEQFF. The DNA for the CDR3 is TGTGCCAGCAGTACAGCTCCCGTTTCCTCCTACAATGAGCAGTTCTTC.

The CDR3 DNA reads as TGTGCCAGCAGCGTAGCAGGGCCCGTACTGGATACGCAGTATTTT. It codes for CASSVAGPVLDTQYF. The chain carries TRBV9 and TRBJ2-3; possibly TRBD1 for D (5 bases). Germline V gene data show CDR1 as SGDLS and CDR2 as YYNGEE. The V end lost 0 bases, the J end lost 6 bases, and 14 bases lay between the germline ends. The CDR3 loop spans 15 amino acids.

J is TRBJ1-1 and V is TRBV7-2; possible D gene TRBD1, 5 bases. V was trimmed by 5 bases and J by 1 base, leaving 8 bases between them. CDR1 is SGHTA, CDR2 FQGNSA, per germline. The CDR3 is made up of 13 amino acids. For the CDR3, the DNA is TGTGCCAGCAGCGGACATCAGAACACTGAAGCTTTCTTT. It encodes CASSGHQNTEAFF.

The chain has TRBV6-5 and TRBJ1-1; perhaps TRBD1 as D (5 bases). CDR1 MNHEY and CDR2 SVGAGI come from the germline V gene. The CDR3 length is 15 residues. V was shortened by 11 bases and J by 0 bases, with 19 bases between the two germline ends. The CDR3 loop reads CASAEDDRLNTEAFF. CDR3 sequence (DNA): TGTGCCTCAGCAGAGGATGACAGATTGAACACTGAAGCTTTCTTT.

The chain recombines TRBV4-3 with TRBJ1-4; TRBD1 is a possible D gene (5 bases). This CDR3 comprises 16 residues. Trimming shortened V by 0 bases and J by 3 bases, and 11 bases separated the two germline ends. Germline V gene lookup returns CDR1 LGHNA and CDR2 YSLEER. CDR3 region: CASSQDAGGANEKLFF. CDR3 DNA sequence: TGCGCCAGCAGCCAAGATGCGGGGGGGGCTAATGAAAAACTGTTTTTT.

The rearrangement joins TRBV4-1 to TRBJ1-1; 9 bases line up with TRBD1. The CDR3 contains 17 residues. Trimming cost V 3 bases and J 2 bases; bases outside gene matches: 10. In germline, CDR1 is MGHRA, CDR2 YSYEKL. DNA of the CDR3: TGCGCCAGCAGCCAGGTTGGACGGGACAGGGTTAACACTGAAGCTTTCTTT. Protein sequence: CASSQVGRDRVNTEAFF.

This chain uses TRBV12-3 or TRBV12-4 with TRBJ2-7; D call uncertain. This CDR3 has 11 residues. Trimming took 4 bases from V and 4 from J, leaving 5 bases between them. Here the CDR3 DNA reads TGTGCCAGCAGTTCCCTTTACGAGCAGTACTTC. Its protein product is CASSSLYEQYF.

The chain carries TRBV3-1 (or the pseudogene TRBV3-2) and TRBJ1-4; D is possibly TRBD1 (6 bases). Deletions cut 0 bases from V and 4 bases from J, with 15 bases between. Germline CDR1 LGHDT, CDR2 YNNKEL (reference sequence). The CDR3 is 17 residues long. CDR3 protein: CASSQDYPGRGNEKLFF. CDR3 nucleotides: TGTGCCAGCAGCCAAGATTACCCGGGCAGGGGTAATGAAAAACTGTTTTTT.

The CDR3 here is CASSRTGIAKNIQYF. The DNA of the CDR3 is TGTGCCAGCAGTCGGACAGGGATAGCCAAAAACATTCAGTACTTC. The chain uses TRBV7-8 and TRBJ2-4; 8 bases are shared with TRBD1. J was trimmed by 0 bases and V by 6 bases; bases with no gene match: 4. In germline, CDR1 is SGHVS, CDR2 FQNEAQ. The CDR3 sequence is 15 residues long.

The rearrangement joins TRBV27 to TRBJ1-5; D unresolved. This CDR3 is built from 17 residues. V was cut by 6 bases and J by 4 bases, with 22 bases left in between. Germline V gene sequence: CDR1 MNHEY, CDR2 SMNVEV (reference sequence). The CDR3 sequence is CASSSRLGGSQNQPQHF. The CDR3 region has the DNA TGTGCCAGCAGCTCACGCCTGGGTGGCAGCCAGAATCAGCCCCAGCATTTT.

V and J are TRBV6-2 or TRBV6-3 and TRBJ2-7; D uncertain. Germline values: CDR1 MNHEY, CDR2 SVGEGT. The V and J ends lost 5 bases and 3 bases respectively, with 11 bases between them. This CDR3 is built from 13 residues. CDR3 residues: CASSRTEFYEQYF. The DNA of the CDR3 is TGTGCCAGCAGTCGGACCGAATTCTACGAGCAGTACTTC.

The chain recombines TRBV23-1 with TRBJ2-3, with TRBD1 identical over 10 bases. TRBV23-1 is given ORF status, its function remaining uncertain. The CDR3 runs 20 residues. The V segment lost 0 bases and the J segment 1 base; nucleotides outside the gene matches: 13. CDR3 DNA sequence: TGCGCCAGCAGTCAATCGAAGGGAGACAGGGGGCTGCAACGCACAGATACGCAGTATTTT. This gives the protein CASSQSKGDRGLQRTDTQYF.

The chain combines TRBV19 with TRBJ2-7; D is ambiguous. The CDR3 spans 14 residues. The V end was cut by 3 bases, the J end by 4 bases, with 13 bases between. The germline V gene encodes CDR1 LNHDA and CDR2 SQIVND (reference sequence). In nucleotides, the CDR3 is TGTGCCAGTAGTATTTCCTCGATTGAATACGAGCAGTACTTC. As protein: CASSISSIEYEQYF.

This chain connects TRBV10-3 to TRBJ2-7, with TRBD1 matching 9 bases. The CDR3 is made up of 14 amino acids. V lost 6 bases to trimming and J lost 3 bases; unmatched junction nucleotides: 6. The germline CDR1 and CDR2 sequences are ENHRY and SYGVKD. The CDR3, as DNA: TGTGCCATCAGCCCCGGGACAGGGATCTACGAGCAGTACTTC. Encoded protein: CAISPGTGIYEQYF.